The 11 T cell receptor beta chains given below trace back to one sample, sequenced in a study of T cell repertoires and leukemia-associated antigens. Antigens of these TCRs are unknown. From the 5' RACE reads, TCRdb called clonotypes with MiXCR, one entry per CDR3 protein. The sample has 9,800 or so distinct CDR3 sequences, less than 55% seen once. The sequenced sample consisted of CD3+ T cells sorted from blood and cultured. The receptor set was obtained from a female donor in good health.

This chain joins TRBV30 and TRBJ2-1; D remains ambiguous. Trimming left V 2 bases short and J 2 bases short, with 1 base between. Germline V CDR1 and CDR2: GTSNPN, SVGIG (reference sequence). This CDR3 is 11 amino acids long. In DNA, the CDR3 is TGTGCCTGGAGTACCTACAATGAGCAGTTCTTC. It translates to CAWSTYNEQFF.

This clonotype was seen a few times. The chain joins TRBV4-1 to TRBJ2-7; 8 bases line up with TRBD2. Looked up from germline, CDR1 is MGHRA and CDR2 is YSYEKL. The CDR3 runs to 17 residues. The V gene end was trimmed by 0 bases and the J gene end by 3 bases; junction bases not matched to a gene: 10. This CDR3 reads CASSQDWGAGGIYEQYF. Written as DNA, the CDR3 is TGCGCCAGCAGCCAAGATTGGGGGGCGGGAGGAATCTACGAGCAGTACTTC.

This clonotype was seen more than once but under ten times. The chain carries TRBV7-8 and TRBJ2-7; 9 nucleotides align to TRBD1. Germline loops: CDR1 SGHVS, CDR2 FQNEAQ. V lost 1 base and J lost 5; bases outside the gene matches: 12. The CDR3 is 17 amino acids. The CDR3 loop is CASSLGSGTGNKDEQYF. CDR3 bases: TGTGCCAGCAGCTTAGGCTCCGGGACAGGGAATAAAGACGAGCAGTACTTC.

The rearrangement links TRBV3-1 to TRBJ2-5; TRBD2 aligns across 14 bases. V lost 4 bases and J lost 4; bases outside the gene matches: 8. CDR1 is LGHDT, CDR2 YNNKEL, per germline (reference sequence). The CDR3 runs to 17 residues. CDR3 protein: CASSPDFGLAGGETQYF. The CDR3 region has the DNA TGTGCCAGCAGCCCCGATTTCGGACTAGCGGGAGGAGAGACCCAGTACTTC.

This clonotype has only a few counts. The chain has TRBV20-1 and TRBJ2-1; D might be TRBD2 (6 bases). CDR1 DFQATT and CDR2 SNEGSKA come from the germline V gene (reference sequence). CDR3 length: 13 residues. V was cut by 1 base and J by 2 bases, with 6 bases left in between. The CDR3 reads CSARGRAYNEQFF. CDR3 nucleotides: TGCAGTGCTAGAGGGAGGGCCTACAATGAGCAGTTCTTC.

This clonotype was counted between two and nine times. J is TRBJ2-7 and V is TRBV20-1, with 14 bases aligning to TRBD2. The CDR3 consists of 17 residues. CDR1 DFQATT and CDR2 SNEGSKA come from the germline V gene (reference sequence). Unmatched junction bases numbered 6, after V lost 0 bases and J lost 2 bases. The CDR3 loop reads CSARDLGLAGAAYEQYF. The CDR3 nucleotides read TGCAGTGCTAGAGATCTGGGACTAGCGGGAGCGGCCTACGAGCAGTACTTC.

This clonotype was observed at least ten times. The chain has TRBV6-5 and TRBJ2-7; D gene ambiguous. The germline V gene has CDR1 MNHEY and CDR2 SVGAGI. This CDR3 is 15 amino acids long. Deletions cut 0 bases from V and 0 bases from J, with 9 bases between. CDR3 sequence (DNA): TGTGCCAGCAGTTACTCTCGTGGCAACTCCTACGAGCAGTACTTC. Protein product: CASSYSRGNSYEQYF.

This clonotype occurred many times. The V gene is TRBV28, the J gene TRBJ2-3, with 14 positions matching TRBD2. V lost 4 bases, J lost 6 bases, and 9 bases stayed unmatched. The germline CDR1 and CDR2 sequences are MDHEN and SYDVKM. The length of the CDR3 is 17 residues. The CDR3 region has the DNA TGTGCCAGCAGTTCAGGGGGACTAGCGGGAGTCTTGGATACGCAGTATTTT. Protein: CASSSGGLAGVLDTQYF.

J is TRBJ1-4 and V is TRBV4-1; perhaps TRBD1 as D (5 bases). Per germline, CDR1 MGHRA and CDR2 YSYEKL. V was clipped by 0 bases and J by 6 bases, with 14 bases between them. The length of the CDR3 is 16 residues. The CDR3: CASSQEWGYGHEKLFF. The CDR3 DNA follows: TGCGCCAGCAGCCAAGAGTGGGGGTATGGTCATGAAAAACTGTTTTTT.

In this sample, this clonotype turned up many times. The genes are TRBV2 and TRBJ2-5; D is unclear. This CDR3 has 12 residues. The V gene lost 3 bases and the J gene lost 2 bases, with 4 bases spanning the gap. Germline V gene lookup returns CDR1 SNHLY and CDR2 FYNNEI. The CDR3, as DNA: TGTGCCAGCAGTGACAGACAAGAGACCCAGTACTTC. The encoded protein is CASSDRQETQYF.

In the case of this clonotype: A junction end diverges from the germline sequence, so it may reflect a read error. V and J are TRBV20-1 and TRBJ2-5; no firm D call. Per the germline V gene, CDR1 is DFQATT and CDR2 is SNEGSKA (reference sequence). This CDR3 region has 15 residues. CDR3 DNA sequence: TGCAGTGCTAGAGATTCCCGAATCCCTCAAGAGACCCAGTGCTTC. It codes for CSARDSRIPQETQCF.